This T cell receptor (beta chain) stems from a study of shared clonotypes between healthy human individuals (dated by TCRdb to 2018 to 2021). Regarding the complete study: A few men and two women, aged 18 to 49 years, made up the cohort. To estimate repertoire size and how much clonotype sharing occurs between individuals, the study deeply sequenced the blood TCR repertoires of roughly 5 healthy adults. Libraries were prepared and TCR repertoires were sequenced by different laboratories using diverse techniques, in order to increase sequencing depth and limit assay-specific biases. Per donor, leukapheresis produced somewhere between about 0.8 and 9 billion PBMCs.

Concerning this clone itself: The target of this receptor is not known. No much larger clone exists at a distance of one base, and base qualities are not known.

Its CDR3 holds 17 amino acids, cysteine through phenylalanine. Left in the record is the CDR3 DNA by itself, 51 bases read in frame from the first base. The germline V gene (reference sequence) sets CDR1 to SSHAT and CDR2 to FNYEAQ. Unmatched junction bases come to 13, with V trimmed by 5 bases and J by 5 bases. Paper-wide results and their limitations: Pairwise subsampling indicated that sequencing depth was expected to affect the degree of clonotype sharing among donors. Sampling was restricted to blood, and TCR repertoires in tissue are likely to differ from TCR repertoires in blood. The small number of donors limited the genetic and exposure-history diversity represented.

Using the deep immunoSEQ assay, multiplex PCR amplified TCR CDR3 regions from genomic DNA. Genomic DNA extracted from each cell subset was distributed evenly over all wells of several immunoSEQ 96-well plates, and each plate served as one replicate. For unsorted PBMC, 300 ng of genomic DNA, equivalent to about 30,000 T cell genomes, went into each replicate PCR. Unsorted PBMC genomic DNA was sequenced across ten immunoSEQ deep assay plates. Purified libraries were measured with a Qubit 3.0 fluorometer, size-checked on a Bioanalyzer 2100, and measured again with the KAPA Library Quantification kit. Every immunoSEQ 96-well plate was sequenced on a dedicated single-read 150-cycle Illumina NextSeq 550 flow cell. On the authors' methods: The immunoSEQ output contained only junctional sequences without quality scores, so filtering could not match that applied to full-length reads. To assign V/J genes and CDR3, sequences were annotated against IMGT germline references using PyIR, a Python wrapper for IgBLAST v1.9. Reads with weak V/J assignments (E-value above 1e-6), missing CDR3, stop codons, out-of-frame junctions, or ambiguous translated residues were removed. V3J clonotypes were defined as sequences sharing an identical inferred V gene, J gene, and CDR3 amino acid sequence. To compute the percentage overlap between repertoires, the number of shared unique clonotypes was divided by the size of the smaller repertoire. Repertoire richness was assessed with RTK rarefaction, the Chao1 estimator, and Recon v2.1 estimates of unobserved clonotypes. TCRdb holds this immuneACCESS table with in-frame rearrangements only. Some clones are missing; in checked studies, unresolved V genes explain under half, and the rest has no known cause. V and J calls and clone size come straight from that table; D and trimming were deduced from the DNA. The sample records 450,000 to 500,000 clones, over 70% of which are singletons. The ten largest account for roughly an eighth of the sample.

Healthy HIV-negative adults with no recently reported acute infections or vaccinations were included as donors. Every donor was a Caucasian adult residing in Nashville, Tennessee, USA. For unsorted samples, approximately 89 million PBMCs were counted, and genomic DNA was extracted using the QIAamp DNA Blood Mini kit. After blood collection by leukapheresis, PBMCs were isolated using Ficoll-Histopaque density gradient centrifugation and then cryopreserved in the vapor phase of liquid nitrogen. This sequence was found in a woman in her thirties or forties in good health. Some clones in this sample may be carry-over from other donors' samples. Recombination joined TRBV7-7 with TRBJ2-7; a stretch of 12 junction bases matches TRBD1. What was sequenced was PBMCs. The CDR3 amino acid sequence is: CASSPLNRDRGPHEQYF. The bases are TGTGCCAGCAGCCCTCTGAACCGGGACAGGGGGCCTCACGAGCAGTACTTC. Joined to the reference TRBV7-7 and TRBJ2-7 proteins, this CDR3 gives the full variable domain: GAGVSQSPRYKVTKRGQDVTLRCDPISSHATLYWYQQALGQGPEFLTYFNYEAQPDKSGLPSDRFSAERPEGSISTLTIQRTEQRDSAMYRCASSPLNRDRGPHEQYFGPGTRLTVT.